A selection of T cell receptor beta chains follows, all from one sample in a study of blood T cell repertoires in COVID-19. Measured with immunoSEQ multiplex PCR; TCRdb has only the in-frame clones, and not every one. The sample records around 300,000 clones, roughly 87% being singletons. Sequencing used peripheral blood. The receptors stem from a man between 18 and 35 years old with active or convalescent COVID-19. The CDR3 runs from the conserved cysteine through the conserved F or W. D genes are given only for firm matches. Clone size, where shown, is once, few, many, or a class for clones that have expanded.

j_gene: TRBJ1-5
v_gene: TRBV20-1
d_gene: -
abundance: -
CDR3nt: TGCAGTGCTAGTTCCGGGAACAATCAGCCCCAGCATTTT
CDR3aa: CSASSGNNQPQHF

j_gene: TRBJ1-2
v_gene: TRBV3-1/TRBV3-2
d_gene: TRBD1
abundance: -
CDR3nt: TGTGCCAGCAGCCAAGGGACAGGGGGAGCGGGCTACACCTTC
CDR3aa: CASSQGTGGAGYTF

j_gene: TRBJ2-1
v_gene: TRBV5-1
d_gene: -
abundance: -
CDR3nt: TGCGCCAGCAGCTTGGGGCTAGCGCCTGACAATGAGCAGTTCTTC
CDR3aa: CASSLGLAPDNEQFF

j_gene: TRBJ2-5
v_gene: TRBV24-1
d_gene: TRBD1
abundance: -
CDR3nt: TGTGCCACCAGTGATTTACAGGGGGCACAGACCCAGTACTTC
CDR3aa: CATSDLQGAQTQYF

j_gene: TRBJ1-1
v_gene: TRBV19
d_gene: -
abundance: once
CDR3nt: TGTGCCAGTAGTTCCTTTTCGGACACTGAAGCTTTCTTT
CDR3aa: CASSSFSDTEAFF

j_gene: TRBJ1-6
v_gene: TRBV2
d_gene: -
abundance: -
CDR3nt: TGTGCCAGCAGAGAGGGAGATGATAATTCACCCCTCCACTTT
CDR3aa: CASREGDDNSPLHF

j_gene: TRBJ2-1
v_gene: TRBV18
d_gene: -
abundance: -
CDR3nt: TGTGCCAGCTCACTACGTAGCGGACTGTCCTACAATGAGCAGTTCTTC
CDR3aa: CASSLRSGLSYNEQFF

j_gene: TRBJ2-1
v_gene: TRBV9
d_gene: TRBD2
abundance: few
CDR3nt: TGTGCCAGCAGCGCGACTAGCGGGGGGTACAATGAGCAGTTCTTC
CDR3aa: CASSATSGGYNEQFF

j_gene: TRBJ2-5
v_gene: TRBV27
d_gene: -
abundance: -
CDR3nt: TGTGCCAGCCGAAGGGGGGGCCAAGAGACCCAGTACTTC
CDR3aa: CASRRGGQETQYF

j_gene: TRBJ2-4
v_gene: TRBV14
d_gene: -
abundance: -
CDR3nt: TGTGCCAGCAGCCAAGATCATCAGGCCCGTGGGAGCATTCAGTACTTC
CDR3aa: CASSQDHQARGSIQYF

j_gene: TRBJ2-7
v_gene: TRBV15
d_gene: -
abundance: -
CDR3nt: TGTGCCACCAGCAGAGTAAAGGGCCCCCCTCAGGGCGAGCAGTACTTC
CDR3aa: CATSRVKGPPQGEQYF

j_gene: TRBJ1-4
v_gene: TRBV29-1
d_gene: -
abundance: -
CDR3nt: TGCAGCGTTGAAGGGCAAACGGGTGAAAAACTGTTTTTT
CDR3aa: CSVEGQTGEKLFF

j_gene: TRBJ2-7
v_gene: TRBV28
d_gene: TRBD2
abundance: -
CDR3nt: TGTGCCAGCAGTCTCCAGACTAGCGGGAGGATGTACTTC
CDR3aa: CASSLQTSGRMYF

j_gene: TRBJ2-7
v_gene: TRBV19
d_gene: -
abundance: -
CDR3nt: TGTGCCAGTAGTCTTCGCAGGGATGTCTACGAGCAGTACTTC
CDR3aa: CASSLRRDVYEQYF

j_gene: TRBJ1-4
v_gene: TRBV7-9
d_gene: -
abundance: -
CDR3nt: TGTGCCAGCAGCTTATCGAGTGAGGAAAAACTGTTTTTT
CDR3aa: CASSLSSEEKLFF

j_gene: TRBJ1-1
v_gene: TRBV11-3
d_gene: -
abundance: -
CDR3nt: TGTGCCAGCAGCTCCAACGGGAACACTGAAGCTTTCTTT
CDR3aa: CASSSNGNTEAFF

j_gene: TRBJ1-2
v_gene: TRBV28
d_gene: -
abundance: -
CDR3nt: TGTGCCAGCAGAGGCGCAGGACTCTTTGGCTACACCTTC
CDR3aa: CASRGAGLFGYTF

j_gene: TRBJ1-1
v_gene: TRBV5-1
d_gene: -
abundance: -
CDR3nt: TGCGCCAGCAGCCATAGGTACAGGATGGATGAAGCTTTCTTT
CDR3aa: CASSHRYRMDEAFF

j_gene: TRBJ1-2
v_gene: TRBV16
d_gene: -
abundance: -
CDR3nt: TGTGCCAGCACAGGACAGTATGGCTACACCTTC
CDR3aa: CASTGQYGYTF

j_gene: TRBJ2-7
v_gene: TRBV13
d_gene: TRBD1
abundance: -
CDR3nt: TGTGCCAGCAGCACCCGGGACAGCCACTACGAGCAGTACTTC
CDR3aa: CASSTRDSHYEQYF

j_gene: TRBJ2-1
v_gene: TRBV6-5
d_gene: TRBD2
abundance: -
CDR3nt: TGTGCCACCTCCCGCGGGAGCTCCTACAATGAGCAGTTCTTC
CDR3aa: CATSRGSSYNEQFF

j_gene: TRBJ1-3
v_gene: TRBV10-2
d_gene: -
abundance: -
CDR3nt: TGCGCCAGCAGTGGTGAGGTCTCTGGAAACACCATATATTTT
CDR3aa: CASSGEVSGNTIYF

j_gene: TRBJ1-1
v_gene: TRBV7-6
d_gene: -
abundance: -
CDR3nt: TGTGCCAGCAGCTTAGTCTCCAGCGTGAACACTGAAGCTTTCTTT
CDR3aa: CASSLVSSVNTEAFF

j_gene: TRBJ2-7
v_gene: TRBV7-8
d_gene: TRBD1
abundance: -
CDR3nt: TGTGCCAGCAGCGTCCGGGACAGGACCTACGAGCAGTACTTC
CDR3aa: CASSVRDRTYEQYF

j_gene: TRBJ2-1
v_gene: TRBV13
d_gene: TRBD2
abundance: -
CDR3nt: TGTGCCAGCAGCCCGAAACTAGCGTCCTCTATTTATTACAATGAGCAGTTCTTC
CDR3aa: CASSPKLASSIYYNEQFF

j_gene: TRBJ1-2
v_gene: TRBV5-1
d_gene: TRBD1
abundance: -
CDR3nt: TGCGCCAGCAGCTACCTCGGACAGGGAGGCTACACCTTC
CDR3aa: CASSYLGQGGYTF

j_gene: TRBJ1-5
v_gene: TRBV6-5
d_gene: -
abundance: few
CDR3nt: TGTGCCAGCAGCCAGGGTCCGAGTCAGCCCCAGCATTTT
CDR3aa: CASSQGPSQPQHF

j_gene: TRBJ2-2
v_gene: TRBV6-5
d_gene: -
abundance: -
CDR3nt: TGTGCCAGCAGGTGGACAGAAACCGGGGAGCTGTTTTTT
CDR3aa: CASRWTETGELFF

j_gene: TRBJ1-1
v_gene: TRBV5-1
d_gene: -
abundance: -
CDR3nt: TGCGCCAGCAGCTTGGAGGGGGAATTGGCTTTCTTT
CDR3aa: CASSLEGELAFF

j_gene: TRBJ1-3
v_gene: TRBV18
d_gene: -
abundance: -
CDR3nt: TGTGCCAGCTCACCATCCCCGGGATCCCACTCTGGAAACACCATATATTTT
CDR3aa: CASSPSPGSHSGNTIYF

j_gene: TRBJ2-2
v_gene: TRBV15
d_gene: TRBD2
abundance: -
CDR3nt: TGTGCCACCAGCAGCTTGATACTAGCGGGAGGGAGGACCGGGGAGCTGTTTTTT
CDR3aa: CATSSLILAGGRTGELFF

j_gene: TRBJ2-1
v_gene: TRBV18
d_gene: TRBD1
abundance: -
CDR3nt: TGTGCCAGCTCACCACCAACCTTCAGGGGGAAGGCTAACAATGAGCAGTTCTTC
CDR3aa: CASSPPTFRGKANNEQFF

j_gene: TRBJ2-7
v_gene: TRBV18
d_gene: -
abundance: -
CDR3nt: TGTGCCAGCTCACGAATGCAAACAGGGATGGTTCTCAACGAGCAGTACTTC
CDR3aa: CASSRMQTGMVLNEQYF

j_gene: TRBJ2-4
v_gene: TRBV11-3
d_gene: -
abundance: -
CDR3nt: TGTGCCAGCCCCCCCGGGGGAGAGGGAAACATTCAGTACTTC
CDR3aa: CASPPGGEGNIQYF

j_gene: TRBJ1-5
v_gene: TRBV28
d_gene: -
abundance: -
CDR3nt: TGTGCCAGCGACCGCCTGGGGGGTTCATTTCAGCTCCAGCATTTT
CDR3aa: CASDRLGGSFQLQHF

j_gene: TRBJ2-7
v_gene: TRBV5-4
d_gene: TRBD2
abundance: -
CDR3nt: TGTGCCAGCAGCTTGTCTTCTAGCGGGTCTATCTACGAGCAGTACTTC
CDR3aa: CASSLSSSGSIYEQYF

j_gene: TRBJ1-2
v_gene: TRBV5-1
d_gene: TRBD1
abundance: -
CDR3nt: TGCGCCAGCAGTCCGGACGGGCAAGGGGGCAACTATGGCTACACCTTC
CDR3aa: CASSPDGQGGNYGYTF

j_gene: TRBJ2-1
v_gene: TRBV4-3
d_gene: TRBD1
abundance: -
CDR3nt: TGCGCCAGCAGCCAACAGGGGGCGTTTTACAATGAGCAGTTCTTC
CDR3aa: CASSQQGAFYNEQFF

j_gene: TRBJ2-7
v_gene: TRBV5-1
d_gene: -
abundance: -
CDR3nt: TGCGCCAGCAGCCCCGGGAGTGTTAACTACGAGCAGTACTTC
CDR3aa: CASSPGSVNYEQYF

j_gene: TRBJ2-2
v_gene: TRBV5-1
d_gene: TRBD2
abundance: -
CDR3nt: TGCGCCAGCAGCTTGGGCCAGCGGGGGGGCCGAAACACCGGGGAGCTGTTTTTT
CDR3aa: CASSLGQRGGRNTGELFF

j_gene: TRBJ2-5
v_gene: TRBV5-1
d_gene: TRBD1
abundance: few
CDR3nt: TGCGCCAGCAGCTTGGAAGGGACAGGGGGAGCAGAGACCCAGTACTTC
CDR3aa: CASSLEGTGGAETQYF

j_gene: TRBJ1-6
v_gene: TRBV3-1/TRBV3-2
d_gene: -
abundance: -
CDR3nt: TGTGCCAGCAGCCAAGATAACATGGGAGGCTATAATTCACCCCTCCACTTT
CDR3aa: CASSQDNMGGYNSPLHF

j_gene: TRBJ1-2
v_gene: TRBV5-6
d_gene: -
abundance: -
CDR3nt: TGTGCCAGCAGCTTTTCTCGCAGGGCCCACTATGGCTACACCTTC
CDR3aa: CASSFSRRAHYGYTF

j_gene: TRBJ2-2
v_gene: TRBV5-4
d_gene: -
abundance: -
CDR3nt: TGTGCCAGCAGCTTAAGAGGGAAAAGGGACACCGGGGAGCTGTTTTTT
CDR3aa: CASSLRGKRDTGELFF

j_gene: TRBJ1-1
v_gene: TRBV7-9
d_gene: TRBD1
abundance: once
CDR3nt: TGTGCCAGCAGCCAGCAAAGAGGGACAGGGTGGACTGAAGCTTTCTTT
CDR3aa: CASSQQRGTGWTEAFF

j_gene: TRBJ2-7
v_gene: TRBV11-2
d_gene: TRBD1
abundance: -
CDR3nt: TGTGCCAGCAGCTTAATCAGGACAGGGCTCCACGAGCAGTACTTC
CDR3aa: CASSLIRTGLHEQYF